Shown below are 3 T cell receptor beta chains from a single sample sequenced in a study of OX40 agonist ivuxolimab in advanced cancers. Here immunoSEQ multiplex PCR was the method, and the copy in TCRdb shows in-frame clones only, minus some. The profile shows about 46,000 clones, 85% to 90% of them singletons. Here the sequenced sample was CD4+ or CD8+ T cells sorted from blood, taken in a trial of the OX40 agonist ivuxolimab. All receptors come from an adult with an advanced solid tumor such as melanoma, head and neck, liver or kidney cancer.

The chain employs TRBV5-1 and TRBJ2-7; 10 bases map to TRBD1. In germline, CDR1 is SGHRS, CDR2 YFSETQ. The CDR3 extends over 16 amino acids. With V trimmed by 4 bases and J by 3 bases, 10 bases remained unmatched. This CDR3 reads CASSQDGTGVFYEQYF. The DNA of the CDR3 is TGCGCCAGCAGCCAAGATGGGACAGGGGTCTTCTACGAGCAGTACTTC. The full variable domain, its missing parts supplied by reference TRBV5-1 and TRBJ2-7, is KAGVTQTPRYLIKTRGQQVTLSCSPISGHRSVSWYQQTPGQGLQFLFEYFSETQRNKGNFPGRFSGRQFSNSRSEMNVSTLELGDSALYLCASSQDGTGVFYEQYFGPGTRLTVT.

The chain is built from TRBV30 and TRBJ1-4; D may be TRBD1 (6 bases). V lost 8 bases and J lost 0, with 10 bases in between. In germline, CDR1 is GTSNPN, CDR2 SVGIG (reference sequence). CDR3 length equals 13 residues. For the CDR3, the DNA is TGTGCCGGTTACAGGGCAACTAATGAAAAACTGTTTTTT. Its translation: CAGYRATNEKLFF.

J is TRBJ2-2 and V is TRBV27; 12 bases are shared with TRBD2. This CDR3 has 17 amino acids. Germline V gene lookup returns CDR1 MNHEY and CDR2 SMNVEV (reference sequence). V trimming: 2 bases; J trimming: 0 bases; junction bases outside the gene matches: 1. For the CDR3, the DNA is TGTGCCAGCAGTTTACTAGCGGGGGGGCCGAACACCGGGGAGCTGTTTTTT. Translated, it gives CASSLLAGGPNTGELFF.